This T cell receptor beta chain derives from a study of shared clonotypes between healthy human individuals. Study details: A few men and a couple of women, aged 18 to 49, were donors.

The CDR3 is 15 amino acids. From germline, CDR1 is SGHTA and CDR2 FQGNSA. Trimming removed 3 bases from V and 7 bases from J, with 16 bases in between. Sequencing was performed with immunoSEQ multiplex PCR; in TCRdb, only in-frame clones are kept and a portion is missing. This sample carries about 2 million clones, roughly 94% of them seen once, and the ten largest clones take approximately 0.13%. Comments on this clone: What it binds is unknown.

Points from the study as a whole: Clonotype sharing among donors, it was expected, would be affected by sequencing depth. Generation of non-shared clonotypes was less probable than generation of clonotypes shared by all four donors. Between several donors, naive CD4 clonotypes were shared at a level of about 5%.

The chain joins TRBV7-2 to TRBJ2-1; D possibly corresponds to TRBD1 (5 bases). Sequenced material: naive CD4+ T cells sorted from blood. Subset described: CD45RA+ positively selected. The source of this sequence is a man aged 18 to 35 in good health. The CDR3, as DNA: TGTGCCAGCAGCTTGTTTTTTCGCAGGGATAATGAGCAGTTCTTC. Translated: CASSLFFRRDNEQFF.